These 4 T cell receptor beta chains came from one sample sequenced in a study of cytomegalovirus exposure and HLA in healthy donors. In the PCR, 60 Vbeta and 13 Jbeta primers were used. Only in-frame clones appear in the TCRdb table, and some are missing; sequencing was by immunoSEQ multiplex PCR. The sample includes around 210,000 clones, roughly 84% of them seen just once. What was sequenced was PBMCs. The receptors derive from a man in his fifties in good health and CMV-seronegative.

This clone was found once. The V and J genes are TRBV27 and TRBJ2-2; tentatively, D is TRBD1 (5 bases). The CDR3 is 16 residues long. Germline V lookup: CDR1 MNHEY, CDR2 SMNVEV (reference sequence). Trimming removed 0 bases at V and 1 base at J, with 9 bases between. CDR3 amino acids: CASSLSIRVNTGELFF. The CDR3 coding sequence is TGTGCCAGCAGTTTATCGATCAGGGTGAACACCGGGGAGCTGTTTTTT.

The chain joins TRBV9 to TRBJ2-7; 9 positions agree with TRBD2. The CDR3 runs 15 residues. Germline V gene sequence: CDR1 SGDLS, CDR2 YYNGEE. Trimming at V came to 0 bases and at J to 7 bases, leaving 8 bases not matched to a gene. The CDR3 nucleotides read TGTGCCAGCAGCGTAGGAGCTAGCGGGGTACGGGAGCAGTACTTC. Its translation: CASSVGASGVREQYF.

The chain combines TRBV30 with TRBJ2-1; 7 bases align to TRBD2. The CDR3 has 14 amino acids. Germline loops: CDR1 GTSNPN, CDR2 SVGIG (reference sequence). Trimming at V came to 4 bases and at J to 2 bases, leaving 5 bases not matched to a gene. DNA for the CDR3: TGTGCCTGGACTAGCGGTCCCCCCTACAATGAGCAGTTCTTC. Residues: CAWTSGPPYNEQFF.

This chain links TRBV5-1 with TRBJ2-5; D ambiguous. The CDR3 has 14 residues. CDR1 is SGHRS, CDR2 YFSETQ, per germline. V dropped 4 bases and J dropped 4 bases, with 14 bases sitting between them. The CDR3 DNA follows: TGCGCCAGCAGCCGGGTTTCCCCGGGAGAGACCCAGTACTTC. Its translation is CASSRVSPGETQYF.